This TCR beta chain appears in the sequencing data of a study of blood T cell repertoires in COVID-19. Study at large: The origin of the acute and convalescent COVID-19 samples was the United States, Italy and Spain.

In assigning cohorts, the study relied on participant-reported clinical history. Two negative PCRs, clearance, or symptom resolution characterized the recovered Cohort 3 donors. In the study's own analysis: Scientists estimated how many nucleated cells there were by amplifying reference gene primers. Clones were sequenced by immunoSEQ multiplex PCR, and TCRdb holds only the in-frame ones, with some missing. V and J calls and clone size come straight from that table; D and trimming were deduced from the DNA. In the table there are around 130,000 clones, 65% to 85% of which are singletons. In germline, CDR1 is LNHDA, CDR2 SQIVND (reference sequence). The ends were cut back, 5 bases at V and 1 base at J, with 12 bases in the middle. CDR3 length: 15 amino acids.

The genes are TRBV19 and TRBJ1-5, with TRBD1 as a possible D gene (5 bases). Input material: PBMCs or T cells enriched from blood (not recorded which). This receptor was obtained from a woman aged 25-40 years who had recovered from COVID-19. The CDR3 nucleotides are TGTGCCAGTAGTTCGGGACTTGGGAGCAATCAGCCCCAGCATTTT. This codes for CASSSGLGSNQPQHF.